The sequence of this T cell receptor beta chain was determined in a study of response to subunit inactivated influenza vaccine (dated by TCRdb to the late 2010s). For the wider study: Deep quantitative profiling of the T cell receptor repertoire was used in the study to follow responses to a trivalent subunit inactivated influenza vaccine. The paper as a whole reports these results and caveats: The authors proposed that each seasonal influenza vaccination may bring in only a limited number of new T cells.

CDR1 and CDR2 are drawn from the germline V gene (reference sequence): SGHKS, YYEKEE. Clipping removes 5 bases from V and 7 bases from J, with 14 as the unmatched junction base count. From its cysteine to its phenylalanine, the CDR3 spans 16 amino acids. Only CDR3 DNA is held: 48 bases, read in frame from base 1. With regard to this clonotype: This receptor's antigen is unknown. Base qualities are not provided; no much larger clone lies one nucleotide away.

Library preparation used RT-PCR. The sequencer was an Illumina HiSeq 2500. Using fastp trimming at Q25 and MiXCR clonotype assembly, TCRdb reanalyzed the public sequencing data and kept in-frame beta chains. Every entry covers one CDR3 protein and lists the most common genes and DNA from its rows. This sample gives about 190,000 distinct CDR3 sequences in total; approximately 15% of them show up just once. Roughly 26% of the sample is taken by the ten largest. The chain couples TRBV5-5 to TRBJ1-1; TRBD1 matches 10 bases in the middle. The sequence was obtained from a man in his forties or fifties who received an inactivated influenza vaccine. Donor details come from another sample of the same person, matched by shared clones. This material consisted of CD8+ T cells sorted from PBMCs, taken roughly 5 days after vaccination. The CDR3 reads as follows: CASSFRDRGLIDEAFF. The DNA reads TGTGCCAGCAGTTTCCGGGACAGGGGTCTAATCGATGAAGCTTTCTTT.